This T cell receptor beta chain was captured by sequencing in a study of T cells in Graves' hyperthyroidism and ophthalmopathy. Turning to the study itself: Once the initial diagnosis was made, peripheral blood was obtained before any treatment.

This clonotype has more than one count but fewer than ten. Graves' hyperthyroidism was deemed stable absent ophthalmopathy progression within 18 months. Any patient presenting with uncontrolled infection, other autoimmune disease, pregnancy or lactation was left out. PBMCs were sourced from approximately 9 ml fresh peripheral blood. The source material, RNA transcripts, was used to amplify TCR beta CDR3 regions. Using the HTBI primer set, a first-round RT-PCR was run on the TCR CDR3. TCRdb reanalysed the multiplex PCR reads using MiXCR and keeps one entry per CDR3 protein. The sample has roughly 380,000 distinct CDR3 sequences; around 13% are singletons. The sequence derives from a woman aged 55-75 years with Graves' hyperthyroidism. Sequences were obtained from blood.

The CDR3 nucleotides are TGTGCCAGTCAGGACTGGAATCAGCCCCAGCATTTT. This sequence encodes CASQDWNQPQHF. The chain couples TRBV19 to TRBJ1-5; D unclear. Germline lookup yields CDR1 LNHDA and CDR2 SQIVND (reference sequence). Deletions cut 8 bases from V and 4 bases from J, with 9 bases between. CDR3 length: 12 amino acids.